A selection of T cell receptor beta chains follows, all from one sample in a study of blood T cell repertoires in COVID-19. Profiled with immunoSEQ multiplex PCR; TCRdb holds only in-frame clones, not every one. The sample gives around 180,000 clones, around 67% of which show up once; under 3.5% is in the top ten. Sequenced sample: peripheral blood. The receptors stem from an elderly woman with acute or convalescent COVID-19. Each CDR3 is given with its conserved first and last residue. D genes are given only for firm matches. Rows give clone size only sometimes, using once, few, many, or a class for an expanded clone.

clone_size j_call cdr3_length v_call d_call cdr3_aa cdr3_nt
NA TRBJ2-7 14 TRBV30 NA CAWSVPGSSYEQYF TGTGCCTGGAGTGTACCTGGGAGTTCCTACGAGCAGTACTTC
NA TRBJ1-5 13 TRBV3-1/TRBV3-2 NA CASSRQHNQPQHF TGTGCCAGCAGCCGACAGCACAATCAGCCCCAGCATTTT
NA TRBJ1-2 14 TRBV5-6 NA CASSNKEQRYGYTF TGTGCCAGCAGCAATAAAGAACAGCGGTATGGCTACACCTTC
many TRBJ1-2 13 TRBV9 TRBD1 CASSVRTGYGYTF TGTGCCAGCAGCGTAAGGACAGGCTATGGCTACACCTTC
NA TRBJ2-2 14 TRBV2 TRBD1 CASSGQGAAGELFF TGTGCCAGCAGTGGCCAGGGGGCGGCCGGGGAGCTGTTTTTT
NA TRBJ1-1 14 TRBV28 NA CASSRQGMNTEAFF TGTGCCAGCAGTCGCCAGGGGATGAACACTGAAGCTTTCTTT
NA TRBJ1-3 15 TRBV5-6 NA CASSLDNNSGNTIYF TGTGCCAGCAGCTTGGACAACAACTCTGGAAACACCATATATTTT
once TRBJ1-2 11 TRBV20-1 TRBD1 CSARTGDGYTF TGCAGTGCCCGGACAGGAGATGGCTACACCTTC
NA TRBJ1-5 14 TRBV6-5 NA CASSYDGGRQPQHF TGTGCCAGCAGTTACGACGGTGGGAGACAGCCCCAGCATTTT
NA TRBJ2-2 13 TRBV7-3 TRBD1 CASGTGEVGELFF TGTGCCAGCGGGACAGGGGAGGTCGGGGAGCTGTTTTTT
NA TRBJ1-5 15 TRBV7-8 NA CASSQAGGAPSPQHF TGTGCCAGCAGTCAGGCCGGAGGGGCCCCATCGCCCCAGCATTTT
NA TRBJ2-2 13 TRBV5-1 NA CASSAQYTGELFF TGCGCCAGCAGCGCCCAGTACACCGGGGAGCTGTTTTTT
few TRBJ2-7 15 TRBV29-1 TRBD2 CSVGGRSGGMSEQYF TGCAGCGTCGGGGGCCGTAGCGGGGGGATGAGCGAGCAGTACTTC
NA TRBJ1-6 18 TRBV20-1 NA CSASWVGRASSYNSPLHF TGCAGTGCTAGTTGGGTCGGCAGGGCGAGCTCCTATAATTCACCCCTCCACTTT
NA TRBJ2-1 18 TRBV7-6 TRBD2 CASSPRGTSGRSVNEQFF TGTGCCAGCAGCCCTCGCGGGACTAGCGGGAGGAGTGTCAATGAGCAGTTCTTC
NA TRBJ1-2 15 TRBV7-2 NA CASSLTQQSHYGYTF TGTGCCAGCAGCCTTACCCAACAGTCTCACTATGGCTACACCTTC
NA TRBJ1-2 12 TRBV30 TRBD1 CAYNRDSRGYTF TGTGCCTATAACCGGGACAGCCGGGGCTACACCTTC
NA TRBJ1-1 15 TRBV21-1 NA CASSNGRGRNTEAFF TGTGCCAGCAGCAATGGCAGGGGGCGGAACACTGAAGCTTTCTTT
few TRBJ2-5 13 TRBV30 NA CAWSRGGDETQYF TGTGCCTGGAGTAGAGGCGGGGACGAGACCCAGTACTTC
NA TRBJ1-6 15 TRBV5-4 TRBD1 CASSSQDRVGSPLHF TGTGCCAGCAGCTCCCAGGACAGGGTTGGATCACCCCTCCACTTT
NA TRBJ1-1 14 TRBV3-1/TRBV3-2 NA CASSQDQGYTEAFF TGTGCCAGCAGCCAAGACCAGGGGTACACTGAAGCTTTCTTT
many TRBJ2-5 17 TRBV28 TRBD2 CASKKGYGLVGQETQYF TGTGCCAGCAAAAAAGGCTACGGACTAGTGGGCCAAGAGACCCAGTACTTC
NA TRBJ2-7 14 TRBV9 TRBD2 CASSPRTSEDEQYF TGTGCCAGCAGCCCGCGGACTAGCGAGGACGAGCAGTACTTC
NA TRBJ1-2 16 TRBV10-3 NA CAILVVKGGSNYGYTF TGTGCCATCTTGGTGGTCAAGGGAGGATCTAACTATGGCTACACCTTC
NA TRBJ2-1 16 TRBV28 TRBD2 CASSLDVAGVNNEQFF TGTGCCAGCAGTTTGGACGTTGCGGGAGTAAACAATGAGCAGTTCTTC
NA TRBJ2-5 12 TRBV28 NA CASSDSQETQYF TGTGCCAGCTCGGACAGCCAAGAGACCCAGTACTTC
NA TRBJ1-4 15 TRBV30 NA CAWSVGAGVNEKLFF TGTGCCTGGAGTGTTGGGGCAGGGGTTAATGAAAAACTGTTTTTT
NA TRBJ2-1 15 TRBV19 TRBD2 CASSKGLARGNEQFF TGTGCCAGTAGTAAGGGACTAGCTAGGGGAAATGAGCAGTTCTTC
few TRBJ1-1 15 TRBV5-1 NA CASSLNPGMNTEAFF TGCGCCAGCAGCTTGAATCCAGGGATGAACACTGAAGCTTTCTTT
once TRBJ2-3 15 TRBV2 TRBD2 CASSVGTSGIDTQYF TGTGCCAGCAGTGTAGGGACTAGCGGGATTGATACGCAGTATTTT
few TRBJ1-5 17 TRBV3-1/TRBV3-2 NA CASSQEQEEYSNQPQHF TGTGCCAGCAGCCAAGAGCAAGAGGAGTATAGCAATCAGCCCCAGCATTTT
NA TRBJ2-5 17 TRBV3-1/TRBV3-2 TRBD2 CASSHSAGGLYQETQYF TGTGCCAGCAGCCATAGCGCGGGGGGCCTGTACCAAGAGACCCAGTACTTC
NA TRBJ1-1 13 TRBV4-3 NA CASSQARASNAFF TGCGCCAGCAGCCAAGCCAGGGCTTCGAACGCTTTCTTT
NA TRBJ1-4 14 TRBV6-5 NA CASSRTEFNEKLFF TGTGCCAGCAGCCGGACAGAGTTTAATGAAAAACTGTTTTTT
NA TRBJ2-7 18 TRBV28 TRBD1 CASSFGTGGAARIYEQYF TGTGCCAGCAGTTTCGGGACAGGGGGCGCGGCAAGGATATACGAGCAGTACTTC
NA TRBJ2-5 15 TRBV3-1/TRBV3-2 NA CASSQLAGREETQYF TGTGCCAGCAGCCAACTGGCGGGGCGGGAAGAGACCCAGTACTTC
NA TRBJ1-5 15 TRBV27 NA CASSIQGLSNQPQHF TGTGCCAGCAGTATACAGGGACTAAGCAATCAGCCCCAGCATTTT
NA TRBJ2-5 17 TRBV5-8 NA CASSLGSGRGAPETQYF TGTGCCAGCAGCTTGGGCTCCGGCAGGGGGGCACCAGAGACCCAGTACTTC
few TRBJ1-1 14 TRBV6-5 TRBD1 CASSWETTGSEAFF TGTGCCAGCAGTTGGGAGACGACAGGGTCTGAAGCTTTCTTT
NA TRBJ2-2 15 TRBV27 TRBD1 CASQRQGEITGELFF TGTGCCAGCCAGAGACAGGGGGAGATCACCGGGGAGCTGTTTTTT
NA TRBJ1-1 11 TRBV14 NA CASSQSAEAFF TGTGCCAGCAGCCAGTCTGCTGAAGCTTTCTTT